Each of the 21 T cell receptor beta chains below was sequenced from the same sample in a study of blood T cells in healthy people across ages. Using a J-beta primer mix together with a sample-barcoded 5' primer, a second PCR was run for 7 to 11 cycles. TCRdb called the 5' RACE reads again in MiXCR, with one record for every CDR3 protein. The sample lists over 1,300,000 distinct CDR3 sequences, approximately 59% occurring once. The sequencing sample was made of blood. Every receptor here comes from a man between 18 and 29 years old in good health.

This clonotype was found a few times. This chain uses TRBV11-2 with TRBJ2-4, with D maybe TRBD2 (5 bases). V lost 1 base, J lost 2 bases, and 12 bases lay in between. The CDR3 is 16 amino acids. Germline-derived CDR1 and CDR2 are SGHAT and FQNNGV. CDR3 protein: CASSLGQFGTKNIQYF. In nucleotides, the CDR3 is TGTGCCAGCAGCTTAGGGCAGTTCGGGACCAAAAACATTCAGTACTTC.

The chain has TRBV6-5 and TRBJ2-5; D is perhaps TRBD1 or TRBD2 (5 bases each). This CDR3 has 15 amino acids. Per the germline V gene, CDR1 is MNHEY and CDR2 is SVGAGI. Between the trimmed V and J ends, which lost 2 bases and 2 bases, there was a span of 12 bases. The CDR3, as DNA: TGTGCCAGCAGTTACGCCGGGGCGGTACAAGAGACCCAGTACTTC. Residues: CASSYAGAVQETQYF.

The chain uses TRBV27 and TRBJ2-5; TRBD1 or TRBD2 may be the D gene (5 bases each). Trimming removed 1 base from V and 1 base from J, with 7 bases in between. The germline gives CDR1 MNHEY, CDR2 SMNVEV (reference sequence). This CDR3 spans 14 amino acids. The CDR3 protein is CASSLYGTQETQYF. CDR3 nucleotide sequence: TGTGCCAGCAGTTTATATGGGACCCAAGAGACCCAGTACTTC.

This clonotype showed up many times. The J gene is TRBJ2-1, the V gene TRBV6-2 or TRBV6-3; D is uncertain. Trimming shortened V by 6 bases and J by 4 bases, and 4 bases separated the two germline ends. Germline V gives CDR1 MNHEY, CDR2 SVGEGT. The CDR3 spans 11 residues. The chain's CDR3 is CASRGYNEQFF. In DNA form, the CDR3 reads TGTGCCAGCAGAGGATACAATGAGCAGTTCTTC.

The genes are TRBV7-8 and TRBJ2-1, with 8 bases that match TRBD2. Germline CDR1 reads SGHVS; CDR2 reads FQNEAQ. The CDR3 totals 15 residues. Trimming took 6 bases from V and 5 from J; bases not matched to a gene: 9. The CDR3, as DNA: TGTGCCAGCAGTTTTAGCGGGACCTTTCACAATGAGCAGTTCTTC. Residues: CASSFSGTFHNEQFF.

The V and J genes are TRBV4-1 and TRBJ1-2; D unclear. Deletions cut 0 bases from V and 11 bases from J, with 13 bases between. CDR1 and CDR2 (germline): MGHRA, YSYEKL. This CDR3 region has 13 residues. The CDR3 sequence: CASSQDAGQTYTF. Here the CDR3 DNA reads TGCGCCAGCAGCCAAGATGCTGGGCAGACGTACACCTTC.

The chain couples TRBV28 to TRBJ1-3, with TRBD1 identical over 7 bases. Germline V gene sequence: CDR1 MDHEN, CDR2 SYDVKM. The CDR3 length is 14 residues. V was pared by 7 bases and J by 0 bases, with 3 bases of the junction left unmatched. In DNA form, the CDR3 reads TGTGCCAGCAAAAAGGGGGCCTCTGGAAACACCATATATTTT. It is translated as CASKKGASGNTIYF. The whole variable domain, filled in from reference TRBV28 and TRBJ1-3, reads DVKVTQSSRYLVKRTGEKVFLECVQDMDHENMFWYRQDPGLGLRLIYFSYDVKMKEKGDIPEGYSVSREKKERFSLILESASTNQTSMYLCASKKGASGNTIYFGEGSWLTVV.

Here the CDR3 reads CASSYSRTGFRDEQYF. The DNA for the CDR3 is TGTGCCAGCAGTTACTCCCGGACAGGGTTTAGGGACGAGCAGTACTTC. The chain recombines TRBV6-2 or TRBV6-3 with TRBJ2-7; 8 nucleotides align to TRBD1. Germline CDR1 is MNHEY and CDR2 is SVGEGT. The V gene end was trimmed by 0 bases and the J gene end by 5 bases; junction bases not matched to a gene: 9. The CDR3 is 16 amino acids.

The chain uses TRBV2 and TRBJ1-2; D unclear. This CDR3 comprises 14 residues. Per germline, CDR1 SNHLY and CDR2 FYNNEI. Deletions cut 7 bases from V and 4 bases from J, with 16 bases between. This chain's CDR3 is CASIRNSFSYGYTF. The DNA for the CDR3 is TGTGCCAGCATCAGGAACAGTTTCTCCTATGGCTACACCTTC.

This chain connects TRBV7-9 to TRBJ2-7, with 14 bases fitting TRBD2. In germline, CDR1 is SEHNR, CDR2 FQNEAQ (reference sequence). The CDR3 runs 15 residues. Trimming at V came to 3 bases and at J to 6 bases, leaving 4 bases not matched to a gene. CDR3 sequence: CASSFGTSGSTEQYF. The CDR3 nucleotides read TGTGCCAGCAGCTTCGGGACTAGCGGGAGTACCGAGCAGTACTTC.

This rearrangement joins TRBV6-5 to TRBJ2-4, with a weak D call TRBD2 (5 bases). Germline CDR1 is MNHEY and CDR2 is SVGAGI. With 4 bases removed from V and 1 base from J, the gap between germline ends came to 14 bases. CDR3 length: 16 amino acids. DNA for the CDR3: TGTGCCAGCAGTTCGTCAGTACGAGGGGCCAAAAACATTCAGTACTTC. It specifies CASSSSVRGAKNIQYF.

V is TRBV4-1 and J is TRBJ2-7, with 10 bases fitting TRBD2. Germline V gene lookup returns CDR1 MGHRA and CDR2 YSYEKL. The V gene end was trimmed by 2 bases and the J gene end by 7 bases; junction bases not matched to a gene: 11. This CDR3 comprises 16 residues. In DNA, the CDR3 is TGCGCCAGCAGCCAATTCCTAGCGGGAGCCCTCCATGAGCAGTACTTC. Encoded protein: CASSQFLAGALHEQYF.

The rearrangement uses TRBV10-3 and TRBJ2-1, with 14 nucleotides matching TRBD2. There are 16 residues in the CDR3. Germline CDR1 and CDR2: ENHRY and SYGVKD. With 0 bases clipped from V and 8 bases from J, the junction kept 3 bases outside the gene matches. In DNA form, the CDR3 reads TGTGCCATCAGTGAGTCAGGACTAGCGGGGGGCGATGAGCAGTTCTTC. Translating it yields CAISESGLAGGDEQFF.

This chain connects TRBV7-2 to TRBJ2-1, with a tentative D call TRBD1 (5 bases). The CDR3 length is 14 residues. Germline CDR1 SGHTA, CDR2 FQGNSA. V lost 1 base to trimming and J lost 9 bases, with 13 bases between them. DNA for the CDR3: TGTGCCAGCAGCTTAGACCGCAGTAGGGGTGAGCAGTTCTTC. Amino acids: CASSLDRSRGEQFF.

The V gene is TRBV20-1, the J gene TRBJ1-2; the D gene is possibly TRBD1 (6 bases). Germline-derived CDR1 and CDR2 are DFQATT and SNEGSKA (reference sequence). The ends were cut back, 6 bases at V and 4 bases at J, with 18 bases in the middle. This CDR3 is built from 14 residues. The CDR3 spells CSAPWDTDGYGYTF. The CDR3 coding sequence is TGCAGTGCCCCATGGGACACCGACGGCTATGGCTACACCTTC.

This clonotype has more than one count but fewer than ten. The chain combines TRBV29-1 with TRBJ2-1, with TRBD1 matching over 10 bases. The CDR3 has 14 residues. J was trimmed by 8 bases and V by 7 bases; bases with no gene match: 11. Looked up from germline, CDR1 is SQVTM and CDR2 is ANQGSEA. The CDR3 is CSASTGQGLHEQFF. The CDR3 DNA reads TGCAGCGCGAGTACGGGACAGGGGCTGCATGAGCAGTTCTTC.

This clonotype was detected only a few times. The rearrangement uses TRBV7-2 and TRBJ2-7; D is ambiguous. The V end was cut by 7 bases, the J end by 1 base, with 14 bases between. CDR1 is SGHTA, CDR2 FQGNSA, per germline. This CDR3 has 14 residues. In DNA form, the CDR3 reads TGTGCCAGCAACCGAATAGGACGATCCTACGAGCAGTACTTC. Protein: CASNRIGRSYEQYF.

The chain is built from TRBV25-1 and TRBJ2-4; D is possibly TRBD2 (5 bases). The DNA end is a closer match to TRBJ2-5, so the J assignment may be wrong. This CDR3 spans 14 amino acids. Germline loops: CDR1 MGHDK, CDR2 SYGVNS. The CDR3 DNA reads TGTGCCAGCAGTGAATATAGAGGGCGGGAGACCCAGTACTTC. Its protein is CASSEYRGRETQYF.

For this clonotype: Germline and junction disagree at one end, which may indicate a read error. V gene TRBV4-2 combines with J gene TRBJ2-3; 8 bases are a match to TRBD2. This CDR3 is 17 amino acids long. The germline CDR1 and CDR2 sequences are LGHNA and YNFKEQ. The CDR3 is CANSQVVSGGRADTQYF. CDR3 nucleotide sequence: TGTGCCAACAGCCAAGTTGTGAGCGGGGGCAGGGCAGATACGCAGTATTTT.

The V gene is TRBV5-1, the J gene TRBJ2-5; a weak D match, TRBD1 (6 bases). Trimming took 3 bases from V and 5 from J, leaving 14 bases between them. In germline, CDR1 is SGHRS, CDR2 YFSETQ. CDR3 size: 14 residues. The CDR3 spells CASSSLRGGETQYF. In DNA form, the CDR3 reads TGCGCCAGCAGCTCCCTCAGGGGTGGCGAGACCCAGTACTTC.

This clonotype was observed a single time. The rearrangement uses TRBV20-1 and TRBJ2-7, with D hard to call. CDR1 DFQATT and CDR2 SNEGSKA come from the germline V gene (reference sequence). V lost 0 bases and J 3 bases, leaving 9 bases between the germline ends. This CDR3 spans 13 amino acids. The CDR3: CSARDYLNYEQYF. DNA of the CDR3: TGCAGTGCTAGAGACTACCTGAACTACGAGCAGTACTTC.